Listed here are 18 T cell receptor beta chains from one sample, sequenced in a study of a mutant IDH1 vaccine in newly diagnosed glioma. The time point: week 47, end of study. Vaccination used 300 ug of mutant IDH1 20-mer peptide per dose, with topical imiquimod. Their antigen targets remain unknown. Clones were sequenced by immunoSEQ multiplex PCR, and TCRdb holds only the in-frame ones, with some missing. The sample records around 33,000 clones, just under 90% being singletons. This specimen was PBMCs, taken from a glioma patient whose treatment included an IDH1 peptide vaccine. The receptors stem from a woman under 40 with glioma.

The V gene is TRBV5-6, the J gene TRBJ1-1; the D is unclear. Germline-derived CDR1 and CDR2 are SGHDT and YYEEEE. The germline V and J ends were trimmed by 0 bases and 7 bases, with 7 bases remaining between them. The CDR3 has 12 amino acids. Here the CDR3 reads CASSLGTSEAFF. The CDR3 region has the DNA TGTGCCAGCAGCTTGGGAACCAGTGAAGCTTTCTTT.

The gene calls are TRBV15 and TRBJ2-2; 9 nucleotides align to TRBD2. The CDR3 loop spans 18 amino acids. Germline CDR1 is LNHNV and CDR2 is YYDKDF (reference sequence). V gave up 1 base and J gave up 6 bases; unmatched junction bases: 12. The CDR3 coding sequence is TGTGCCACCAGCAGAGGAGCTAGCGGGGTGAAGATGGCCGGGGAGCTGTTTTTT. Protein sequence: CATSRGASGVKMAGELFF.

The CDR3: CASSFHGVASPLHF. CDR3 in DNA: TGTGCCAGCAGCTTCCATGGGGTGGCATCACCCCTCCACTTT. The chain combines TRBV7-2 with TRBJ1-6; D is undetermined. The germline V gene encodes CDR1 SGHTA and CDR2 FQGNSA. The CDR3 is 14 amino acids. Trimming removed 3 bases at V and 10 bases at J, with 13 bases between.

The rearrangement uses TRBV7-9 and TRBJ1-1; D is ambiguous. The CDR3 runs to 16 residues. CDR1 and CDR2 (germline): SEHNR, FQNEAQ (reference sequence). Trimming removed 5 bases at V and 1 base at J, with 17 bases between. This chain's CDR3 is CASSHPNQVGNTEAFF. CDR3 nucleotide sequence: TGTGCCAGCAGCCACCCGAACCAGGTAGGGAACACTGAAGCTTTCTTT.

This clone was counted a single time. The CDR3 region is CASSYAVDNQPQHF. CDR3 nucleotides: TGTGCCAGCAGTTACGCGGTCGACAATCAGCCCCAGCATTTT. The V and J genes are TRBV6-5 and TRBJ1-5; D unclear. The CDR3 extends over 14 amino acids. CDR1 and CDR2 (germline): MNHEY, SVGAGI. Trimming took 2 bases from V and 3 from J, leaving 8 bases between them.

This clone is a singleton in its sample. The chain combines TRBV19 with TRBJ2-3, with 8 bases fitting TRBD2. The V gene end was trimmed by 4 bases and the J gene end by 4 bases; junction bases not matched to a gene: 7. This CDR3 has 15 amino acids. The germline V gene has CDR1 LNHDA and CDR2 SQIVND (reference sequence). CDR3 coding DNA: TGTGCCAGTAGTAATCTCCGGGGGGGAGCAGATACGCAGTATTTT. Protein: CASSNLRGGADTQYF.

The gene calls are TRBV1 and TRBJ1-2; the table's D call of TRBD1 was not tested on the DNA. TRBV1 is labeled a pseudogene. The CDR3 loop spans 16 amino acids. The CDR3 region has the DNA TGCACCAGCAGCCAAGGGTCTCCAGGGGTGAACTATGGCTACACCTTC. This codes for CTSSQGSPGVNYGYTF.

The CDR3 region has the DNA TGTGCCAGCAGTGGAACCCATAGGGGTGAAGCTTTCTTT. Translating it yields CASSGTHRGEAFF. The genes are TRBV2 and TRBJ1-1; perhaps TRBD1 as D (5 bases). V dropped 4 bases and J dropped 7 bases, with 13 bases sitting between them. The CDR3 consists of 13 residues. Germline V gene data show CDR1 as SNHLY and CDR2 as FYNNEI.

V usage is TRBV9 and J usage is TRBJ1-2, with a weak D call TRBD1 (5 bases). The CDR3 sequence is 13 residues long. The germline V and J ends were trimmed by 6 bases and 5 bases, with 14 bases remaining between them. Germline V gene sequence: CDR1 SGDLS, CDR2 YYNGEE. This CDR3 reads CASTPGDLYGYTF. DNA for the CDR3: TGTGCCAGCACCCCGGGGGACCTTTATGGCTACACCTTC.

The chain is built from TRBV4-2 and TRBJ2-5, with D possibly TRBD1 on 5 matching bases. The germline gives CDR1 LGHNA, CDR2 YNFKEQ. The CDR3 length is 17 residues. V lost 2 bases and J lost 0, with 16 bases in between. For the CDR3, the DNA is TGTGCCAGCAGCCAACTGGGGCCCCAGTCCTACCAAGAGACCCAGTACTTC. This encodes CASSQLGPQSYQETQYF.

The V call is TRBV7-9, the J call TRBJ2-5, with D unclear. V was pared by 1 base and J by 5 bases, with 8 bases between. Germline CDR1 and CDR2: SEHNR and FQNEAQ (reference sequence). There are 13 residues in the CDR3. In DNA form, the CDR3 reads TGTGCCAGCAGCTTAGGTGGCATTGAGACCCAGTACTTC. This translates into CASSLGGIETQYF. Variable domain in full (rest from reference TRBV7-9 and TRBJ2-5): DTGVSQNPRHKITKRGQNVTFRCDPISEHNRLYWYRQTLGQGPEFLTYFQNEAQLEKSRLLSDRFSAERPKGSFSTLEIQRTEQGDSAMYLCASSLGGIETQYFGPGTRLLVL.

The rearrangement joins TRBV7-2 to TRBJ1-2; 8 bases align to TRBD1. The junction had 0 bases not matched to a gene; V was cut back by 1 base and J by 2 bases. Germline V gene lookup returns CDR1 SGHTA and CDR2 FQGNSA. The CDR3 has 14 amino acids. The CDR3 sequence is CASSLGQGNYGYTF. The CDR3 region has the DNA TGTGCCAGCAGCTTAGGACAGGGGAACTATGGCTACACCTTC.

This clone is a singleton in its sample. The chain carries TRBV2 and TRBJ2-7, with unresolved D. CDR3 length: 15 residues. CDR1 is SNHLY and CDR2 is FYNNEI in the germline V gene. V was pared by 0 bases and J by 2 bases, with 11 bases between. The chain's CDR3 is CASSEAGREAYEQYF. DNA of the CDR3: TGTGCCAGCAGTGAAGCGGGCAGAGAAGCCTACGAGCAGTACTTC.

This sequence joins TRBV2 and TRBJ2-5; tentative D call: TRBD1 (5 bases). CDR1 is SNHLY, CDR2 FYNNEI, per germline. V was clipped by 4 bases and J by 1 base, with 16 bases between them. This CDR3 has 16 amino acids. The CDR3 coding sequence is TGTGCCAGCAGTGTTGCGGTGGGGCAGTTCCAAGAGACCCAGTACTTC. The encoded protein is CASSVAVGQFQETQYF.

The V gene is TRBV2, the J gene TRBJ1-5, with TRBD1 matching 8 bases. The V gene end was trimmed by 6 bases and the J gene end by 6 bases; junction bases not matched to a gene: 7. The CDR3 is made up of 14 amino acids. Germline CDR1 is SNHLY and CDR2 is FYNNEI. The CDR3 is CASSLQGGSQPQHF. The DNA for the CDR3 is TGTGCCAGCAGCCTACAGGGGGGAAGTCAGCCCCAGCATTTT.

The CDR3 loop is CASSEPGQGLNQPQHF. DNA of the CDR3: TGTGCCAGCAGTGAACCGGGACAGGGTCTCAATCAGCCCCAGCATTTT. The chain combines TRBV6-1 with TRBJ1-5, with 9 nucleotides matching TRBD1. The length of the CDR3 is 16 residues. Per germline, CDR1 MNHNS and CDR2 SASEGT. V shed 2 bases, J shed 3 bases, and the junction held 5 bases outside the gene matches.

The V call is TRBV5-1, the J call TRBJ2-3, with 8 bases that match TRBD2. CDR3 length equals 14 residues. Germline CDR1 and CDR2: SGHRS and YFSETQ. The V and J ends lost 4 bases and 6 bases, in that order; junction bases with no gene match: 7. CDR3 loop: CASSQGLGGDTQYF. CDR3 DNA sequence: TGCGCCAGCAGCCAGGGACTAGGGGGTGATACGCAGTATTTT.

This clone was observed a handful of times. The chain combines TRBV2 with TRBJ1-1; 7 nucleotides agree with TRBD1. Looked up from germline, CDR1 is SNHLY and CDR2 is FYNNEI. Trimming took 5 bases from V and 1 from J; bases not matched to a gene: 4. This CDR3 region has 14 residues. CDR3 in DNA: TGTGCCAGCAGTAGGGGACAGCCGAACACTGAAGCTTTCTTT. Encoded protein: CASSRGQPNTEAFF.